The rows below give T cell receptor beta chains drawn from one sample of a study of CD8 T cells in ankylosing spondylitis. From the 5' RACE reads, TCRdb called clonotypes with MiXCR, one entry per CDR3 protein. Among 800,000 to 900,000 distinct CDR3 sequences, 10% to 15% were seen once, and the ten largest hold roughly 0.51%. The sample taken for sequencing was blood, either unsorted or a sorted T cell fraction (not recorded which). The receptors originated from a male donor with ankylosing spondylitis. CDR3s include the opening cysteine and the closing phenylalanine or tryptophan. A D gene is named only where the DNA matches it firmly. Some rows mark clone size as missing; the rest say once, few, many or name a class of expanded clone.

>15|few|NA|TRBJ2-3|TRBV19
TGTGCCAGTAGTCTCGAGGGGCCGAACAGAGATACGCAGTATTTT
CASSLEGPNRDTQYF
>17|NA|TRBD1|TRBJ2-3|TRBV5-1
TGCGCCAGCAGCTTGGCCTCGGGGACAGACTATGGGGATACGCAGTATTTT
CASSLASGTDYGDTQYF
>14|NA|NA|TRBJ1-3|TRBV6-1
TGTGCCAGCAGGGCGGGTGGCTCTGGAAACACCATATATTTT
CASRAGGSGNTIYF
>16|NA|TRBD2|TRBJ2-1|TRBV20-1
TGCAGTGCTAGGAGTCTCTACCAAACTAGCGCCTATGAGCAGTTCTTC
CSARSLYQTSAYEQFF
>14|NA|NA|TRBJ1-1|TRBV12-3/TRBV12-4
TGTGCCAGCAGTTTAATGCAATCGGACACTGAAGCTTTCTTT
CASSLMQSDTEAFF
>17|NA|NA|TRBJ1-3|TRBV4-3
TGCGCCAGCAGCCAAGTTCTTCGCGGTTCCTCTGGAAACACCATATATTTT
CASSQVLRGSSGNTIYF
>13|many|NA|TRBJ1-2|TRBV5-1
TGTGCCAGCAGCTTAGGCGGTATCTATGGCTACACCTTC
CASSLGGIYGYTF
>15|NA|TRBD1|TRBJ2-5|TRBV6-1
TGTGCCAGCAGGAAACGGGACAGGGGGCCGGAGACCCAGTACTTC
CASRKRDRGPETQYF
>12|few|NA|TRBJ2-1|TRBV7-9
TGTGCCAGCAGCTTACGTGAATCTGAGCAGTTCTTC
CASSLRESEQFF
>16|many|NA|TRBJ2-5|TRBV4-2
TGTGCCAGCAGCCCCCTCCAGGGGAGGCCCGAAGAGACCCAGTACTTC
CASSPLQGRPEETQYF
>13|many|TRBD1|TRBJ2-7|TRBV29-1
TGCAGCGTATCGAGGACAGGAGATTACGAGCAGTACTTC
CSVSRTGDYEQYF
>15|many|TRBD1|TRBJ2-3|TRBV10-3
TGTGCCATCAGGCCGTCCGGGACAGGGGGAAGTACGCAGTATTTT
CAIRPSGTGGSTQYF
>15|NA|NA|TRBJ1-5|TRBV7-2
TGTGCCAGCAGCTGGGGTGTGAGAGGCAATCAGCCCCAGCATTTT
CASSWGVRGNQPQHF
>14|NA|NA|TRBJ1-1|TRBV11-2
TGTGCCAGCAGCTTAAGGAACTACAACACTGAAGCTTTCTTT
CASSLRNYNTEAFF
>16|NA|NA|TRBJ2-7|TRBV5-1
TGCGCCAGCAGCTTGGCCGAATCCTACCGTTCCTACGAGCAGTACTTC
CASSLAESYRSYEQYF
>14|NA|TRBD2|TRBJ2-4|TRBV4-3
TGCGCCAGCAGCCAAGCGCCTAGCGGAAACATTCAGTACTTC
CASSQAPSGNIQYF
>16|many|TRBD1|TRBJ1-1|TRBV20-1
TGCAGTGCTAGGGAACAGACAGGGGGTTTGAACACTGAAGCTTTCTTT
CSAREQTGGLNTEAFF